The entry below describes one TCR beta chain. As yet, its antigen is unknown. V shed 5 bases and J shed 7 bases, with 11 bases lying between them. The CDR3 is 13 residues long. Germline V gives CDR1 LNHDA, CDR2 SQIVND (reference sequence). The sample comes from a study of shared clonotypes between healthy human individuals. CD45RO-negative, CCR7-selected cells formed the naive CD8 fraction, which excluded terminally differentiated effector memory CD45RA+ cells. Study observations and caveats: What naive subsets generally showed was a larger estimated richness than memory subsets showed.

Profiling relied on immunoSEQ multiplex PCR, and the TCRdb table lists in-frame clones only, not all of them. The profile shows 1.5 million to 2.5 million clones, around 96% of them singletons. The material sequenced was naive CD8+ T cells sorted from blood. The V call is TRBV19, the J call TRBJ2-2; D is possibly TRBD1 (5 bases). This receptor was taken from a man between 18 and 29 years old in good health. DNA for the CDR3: TGTGCCAGTAGTGCCCAGGGAATCGGGGAGCTGTTTTTT. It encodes CASSAQGIGELFF.